These T cell receptor beta chains were read from a single sample in a study of T cell responses to AZD1222 COVID-19 vaccine. Using immunoSEQ multiplex PCR, the repertoire was profiled, and TCRdb retains in-frame clones only, with some absent. Of approximately 81,000 clones in the sample, over 80% were seen once. This specimen was peripheral blood, taken on day 0 of MenACWY control vaccination. All receptors derive from an adult in good health. Each CDR3 is given with its conserved first and last residue. A D gene is named only where the DNA matches it firmly. Rows may omit the clone size; those that give it use once, few, many or a size class.

clone size | J gene | V gene | D gene | CDR3 protein | CDR3 DNA
NA | TRBJ2-3 | TRBV30 | TRBD2 | CAWKLAGPSTDTQYF | TGTGCCTGGAAACTAGCGGGCCCTAGCACAGATACGCAGTATTTT
NA | TRBJ2-5 | TRBV29-1 | TRBD2 | CSVVYGGRGETQYF | TGCAGCGTTGTGTATGGCGGGAGAGGGGAGACCCAGTACTTC
NA | TRBJ2-1 | TRBV12-3/TRBV12-4 | NA | CASSFAGFNEQFF | TGTGCCAGCAGTTTTGCGGGGTTCAATGAGCAGTTCTTC
NA | TRBJ1-5 | TRBV19 | NA | CASSLEGGNQPQHF | TGTGCCAGTAGTCTAGAGGGGGGTAATCAGCCCCAGCATTTT
NA | TRBJ1-2 | TRBV3-1/TRBV3-2 | TRBD1 | CASSQDLPGQGYGYTF | TGTGCCAGCAGCCAAGATTTACCGGGACAGGGCTATGGCTACACCTTC
NA | TRBJ1-5 | TRBV18 | NA | CASSQEGRGHNQPQHF | TGTGCCAGCTCCCAGGAGGGCCGAGGACACAATCAGCCCCAGCATTTT
NA | TRBJ2-3 | TRBV6-5 | NA | CASSLVVGDTQYF | TGTGCCAGCAGTCTCGTTGTCGGCGATACGCAGTATTTT
once | TRBJ1-3 | TRBV5-4 | NA | CASSLGVLGNTIYF | TGTGCCAGCAGCTTGGGAGTACTCGGAAACACCATATATTTT
NA | TRBJ2-3 | TRBV11-3 | NA | CASSLGSDTQYF | TGTGCCAGCAGCTTAGGGTCAGATACGCAGTATTTT
NA | TRBJ2-1 | TRBV6-5 | NA | CASTEGSGDNEQFF | TGTGCCAGCACGGAAGGATCAGGGGACAATGAGCAGTTCTTC
NA | TRBJ1-4 | TRBV30 | NA | CAASGNEKLFF | TGTGCCGCTTCGGGTAATGAAAAACTGTTTTTT
once | TRBJ1-4 | TRBV6-5 | TRBD1 | CATKKDRRNEKLFF | TGTGCCACAAAGAAGGACAGGAGGAATGAAAAACTGTTTTTT
NA | TRBJ2-7 | TRBV30 | NA | CAWSTGYEQYF | TGTGCCTGGAGTACGGGGTACGAGCAGTACTTC
NA | TRBJ2-7 | TRBV30 | NA | CAWSVSRAVYEQYF | TGTGCCTGGAGTGTCTCCAGAGCGGTCTACGAGCAGTACTTC
NA | TRBJ1-1 | TRBV29-1 | NA | CSADGGTEAFF | TGCAGCGCAGATGGGGGGACTGAAGCTTTCTTT
NA | TRBJ2-7 | TRBV20-1 | TRBD2 | CSASVRERPYEQYF | TGCAGTGCTAGTGTGCGGGAGCGACCCTACGAGCAGTACTTC
NA | TRBJ1-5 | TRBV3-1/TRBV3-2 | NA | CASSQEGQPQHF | TGTGCCAGCAGCCAAGAAGGTCAGCCCCAGCATTTT
NA | TRBJ1-2 | TRBV12-3/TRBV12-4 | NA | CASSSGDGYTF | TGTGCCAGCAGTTCAGGGGATGGCTACACCTTC
NA | TRBJ1-2 | TRBV29-1 | NA | CSARQSEYGYTF | TGCAGCGCACGACAGTCAGAGTATGGCTACACCTTC
NA | TRBJ1-3 | TRBV6-5 | NA | CASSYSAEPSGNTIYF | TGTGCCAGCAGTTACTCGGCCGAGCCCTCTGGAAACACCATATATTTT
NA | TRBJ1-5 | TRBV28 | TRBD1 | CASIPGTGAGPQHF | TGTGCCAGCATTCCCGGGACAGGGGCCGGGCCCCAGCATTTT
NA | TRBJ1-6 | TRBV6-5 | NA | CASSDSGVSPLHF | TGTGCCAGCAGTGACTCAGGGGTTTCACCCCTCCACTTT